Shown below are 4 T cell receptor beta chains from a single sample sequenced in a study of blood T cells in healthy people across ages. Sample-barcoded 5' priming and a J-beta primer mix drove a second PCR of 7 to 11 cycles. TCRdb re-derived calls from the 5' RACE reads in MiXCR, one entry per CDR3 protein. The sample has about 940,000 distinct CDR3 sequences, 45% to 50% seen once. Sequencing used blood. The receptors shown here come from a man younger than 40 in good health.

Of note for this clonotype: The junction departs from the called germline gene at one end, perhaps through a read error. CDR3 in amino acids: CASPPNSGTANEKLFF. CDR3 sequence (DNA): TGTGCCAGCCCACCCAATAGTGGGACAGCTAATGAAAAACTGTTTTTT. This chain connects TRBV18 to TRBJ1-4; 7 nucleotides match TRBD1. This CDR3 spans 16 amino acids. Looked up from germline, CDR1 is KGHSH and CDR2 is LQKENI.

The chain links TRBV20-1 to TRBJ1-2; 8 bases are a match to TRBD1. Germline V CDR1 and CDR2: DFQATT, SNEGSKA (reference sequence). The CDR3 consists of 15 residues. V gave up 5 bases and J gave up 7 bases; unmatched junction bases: 15. The CDR3, as DNA: TGCAGTGCTCACGCCGCCGGACAGGGCCCCTGTGGCTACACCTTC. This gives the protein CSAHAAGQGPCGYTF.

This clonotype was seen only a few times. The rearrangement uses TRBV2 and TRBJ1-2; perhaps TRBD1 as D (6 bases). There are 14 residues in the CDR3. Germline V gene data show CDR1 as SNHLY and CDR2 as FYNNEI. Trimming removed 6 bases at V and 4 bases at J, with 15 bases between. Written as DNA, the CDR3 is TGTGCCAGCAGGTTACAGGGATTAGGCTATGGCTACACCTTC. It translates to CASRLQGLGYGYTF. The variable domain in full, with the rest retrieved from reference TRBV2 and TRBJ1-2, is EPEVTQTPSHQVTQMGQEVILRCVPISNHLYFYWYRQILGQKVEFLVSFYNNEISEKSEIFDDQFSVERPDGSNFTLKIRSTKLEDSAMYFCASRLQGLGYGYTFGSGTRLTVV.

This clonotype was detected a few times. V is TRBV12-3 or TRBV12-4 and J is TRBJ2-7; D tentatively reads TRBD1 or TRBD2 (5 bases each). The CDR3 sequence is 15 residues long. The germline V and J ends were trimmed by 3 bases and 7 bases, with 19 bases remaining between them. The CDR3 bases are TGTGCCAGCAGTTTCGGGGCAGCTGGGATGTGGGAGCAGTACTTC. Its translation: CASSFGAAGMWEQYF.